These 16 T cell receptor beta chains came from one sample sequenced in a study of blood T cell repertoires in COVID-19. Sequencing used immunoSEQ multiplex PCR; TCRdb keeps in-frame clones, though not all of them. The table has about 270,000 clones, about 89% seen once; the top ten hold over 7.5%. Sequenced sample: peripheral blood. The receptor set was obtained from a man aged 40-49 years who had recovered from COVID-19.

V is TRBV12-2 and J is TRBJ1-2; the D call in the table, TRBD1, was not verified against the DNA. TRBV12-2 is described as a pseudogene. The CDR3 is 13 residues long. For the CDR3, the DNA is TGTGCAAGTCGCCGAGCACAGGGGCGAGGCTACACCTTC. Its protein is CASRRAQGRGYTF.

The chain combines TRBV10-1 with TRBJ2-5, with TRBD2 as a possible D gene (5 bases). Trimming pared 7 bases from V and 5 bases from J, leaving 8 bases between. Germline V gene sequence: CDR1 WNHNN, CDR2 SYGVQD (reference sequence). CDR3 size: 11 residues. The CDR3 loop reads CASTQRETQYF. CDR3 nucleotides: TGCGCCAGCACTCAGCGGGAGACCCAGTACTTC.

The rearrangement links TRBV5-1 to TRBJ2-3, with D maybe TRBD2 (5 bases). Germline-derived CDR1 and CDR2 are SGHRS and YFSETQ. The CDR3 contains 16 residues. Trimming shortened V by 7 bases and J by 2 bases, and 20 bases separated the two germline ends. The CDR3 loop reads CASRLGQRVPTDTQYF. The CDR3 bases are TGCGCCAGCCGTTTAGGGCAGAGGGTCCCCACAGATACGCAGTATTTT.

The rearrangement links TRBV5-1 to TRBJ2-1, with TRBD2 matching over 8 bases. Germline assignment: CDR1 SGHRS and CDR2 YFSETQ. The CDR3 has 15 residues. V dropped 4 bases and J dropped 0; count of bases not matched to a gene: 3. The CDR3 reads CASSDGTSSYNEQFF. CDR3 in DNA: TGCGCCAGCAGCGACGGGACTAGCTCCTACAATGAGCAGTTCTTC.

The chain employs TRBV10-3 and TRBJ2-7, with 8 bases identical to TRBD1. This CDR3 is built from 13 residues. Trimming cost V 5 bases and J 3 bases; bases outside gene matches: 3. CDR1 ENHRY and CDR2 SYGVKD come from the germline V gene. The chain's CDR3 is CAISPGQDYEQYF. The CDR3 coding sequence is TGTGCCATCAGTCCGGGACAGGACTACGAGCAGTACTTC.

The chain carries TRBV19 and TRBJ1-1; D is undetermined. The CDR3 extends over 11 amino acids. Germline assignment: CDR1 LNHDA and CDR2 SQIVND (reference sequence). Trimming left V 5 bases short and J 7 bases short, with 8 bases between. The CDR3 bases are TGTGCCAGTAGTGAACACCTTGAAGCTTTCTTT. It translates to CASSEHLEAFF.

As to this clone: Other nucleotide sequences in the sample specify the same CDR3. The chain uses TRBV13 and TRBJ2-6; TRBD1 aligns across 12 bases. The trim removed 2 bases at V and 4 bases at J, leaving 12 bases unmatched. Germline V gene lookup returns CDR1 PRHDT and CDR2 FYEKMQ (reference sequence). This CDR3 is built from 20 residues. CDR3 region: CASSLYTRDRGRRGANVLTF. In nucleotides, the CDR3 is TGTGCCAGCAGCTTATATACCCGGGACAGGGGGCGTCGGGGGGCCAACGTCCTGACTTTC.

This clone showed up just a few times. This sequence joins TRBV18 and TRBJ2-1; a weak D match, TRBD2 (7 bases). CDR3 length: 15 residues. Looked up from germline, CDR1 is KGHSH and CDR2 is LQKENI. The germline V and J ends were trimmed by 3 bases and 7 bases, with 16 bases remaining between them. In DNA, the CDR3 is TGTGCCAGCTCACCTACAGGGTCCGGGGGGAATGAGCAGTTCTTC. This codes for CASSPTGSGGNEQFF.

The chain links TRBV4-1 to TRBJ2-6; no reliable D call. The length of the CDR3 is 14 residues. Trimming removed 2 bases at V and 1 base at J, with 3 bases between. Germline V lookup: CDR1 MGHRA, CDR2 YSYEKL. CDR3 nucleotide sequence: TGCGCCAGCAGCCAACATTCTGGGGCCAACGTCCTGACTTTC. Translating it yields CASSQHSGANVLTF.

The rearrangement links TRBV12-3 or TRBV12-4 to TRBJ2-1; 15 nucleotides match TRBD2. V shed 6 bases, J shed 12 bases, and the junction held 3 bases outside the gene matches. This CDR3 has 13 residues. The CDR3 loop reads CASSRTSGGGQFF. The CDR3 DNA reads as TGTGCCAGCAGCAGGACTAGCGGGGGGGGGCAGTTCTTC.

In its sample, this clone was seen many times. V and J are TRBV19 and TRBJ2-5; no firm D call. V was cut by 4 bases and J by 6 bases, with 15 bases left in between. The CDR3 has 14 amino acids. CDR1 and CDR2 from the germline V gene are LNHDA and SQIVND (reference sequence). CDR3 nucleotide sequence: TGTGCCAGTAGTACTGACACGGTCGGCCAGACCCAGTACTTC. This codes for CASSTDTVGQTQYF. Full variable domain (rest looked up from reference TRBV19 and TRBJ2-5): DGGITQSPKYLFRKEGQNVTLSCEQNLNHDAMYWYRQDPGQGLRLIYYSQIVNDFQKGDIAEGYSVSREKKESFPLTVTSAQKNPTAFYLCASSTDTVGQTQYFGPGTRLLVL.

The gene calls are TRBV19 and TRBJ1-2; 10 nucleotides match TRBD1. Germline values: CDR1 LNHDA, CDR2 SQIVND (reference sequence). This CDR3 spans 15 amino acids. V trimming: 4 bases; J trimming: 7 bases; junction bases outside the gene matches: 9. The chain's CDR3 is CASSTGTGEFRGYTF. For the CDR3, the DNA is TGTGCCAGTAGTACCGGGACAGGGGAGTTTCGTGGCTACACCTTC.

The chain recombines TRBV6-2 or TRBV6-3 with TRBJ2-3; D might be TRBD2 (6 bases). The ends were cut back, 4 bases at V and 1 base at J, with 6 bases in the middle. Germline lookup yields CDR1 MNHEY and CDR2 SVGEGT. The CDR3 has 13 residues. In DNA, the CDR3 is TGTGCCAGCAGTTGGGGGGGCACAGATACGCAGTATTTT. It is translated as CASSWGGTDTQYF.

This clone was counted between two and nine times. In DNA, the CDR3 is TGCGCCAGCAGCCAAGATTTCGCGCAGGGTTGGGAAAAACTGTTTTTT. Protein product: CASSQDFAQGWEKLFF. The chain has TRBV4-3 and TRBJ1-4; D is perhaps TRBD1 (5 bases). The ends were cut back, 0 bases at V and 8 bases at J, with 16 bases in the middle. The V gene's germline CDR1 is LGHNA and CDR2 YSLEER. This CDR3 is built from 16 residues.

Comments on this clone: In the same sample, other DNA sequences code for this CDR3. This chain joins TRBV12-3 or TRBV12-4 and TRBJ1-1; D unclear. Trimming stripped 3 bases from V and 1 base from J, with 6 bases between. This CDR3 is 13 amino acids long. CDR3 residues: CASSFGQNTEAFF. The DNA of the CDR3 is TGTGCCAGCAGTTTCGGTCAGAACACTGAAGCTTTCTTT.

The rearrangement joins TRBV5-6 to TRBJ1-4; weak D call: TRBD1 (5 bases). CDR3 length: 15 residues. The germline V gene has CDR1 SGHDT and CDR2 YYEEEE. The V end was cut by 2 bases, the J end by 2 bases, with 10 bases between. The CDR3 sequence: CASSFQGGTNEKLFF. The CDR3 DNA reads as TGTGCCAGCAGCTTCCAGGGTGGTACTAATGAAAAACTGTTTTTT.